The rows below give T cell receptor beta chains drawn from one sample of a study of T cell responses to AZD1222 COVID-19 vaccine. Data came from immunoSEQ multiplex PCR; TCRdb stores just in-frame clones and leaves some out. The sample contains just over 150,000 clones, less than 95% of which appear only once. The specimen comprised peripheral blood, sampled on day 0 of AZD1222 vaccination. Receptors originate from an adult in good health. The CDR3 runs from the conserved cysteine through the conserved F or W. D genes are given only for firm matches. Clone size is not always given. Where it is, it says once, few, many or a class for expanded clones.

J gene: TRBJ1-6
V gene: TRBV4-1
D gene: NA
clone size: NA
CDR3 DNA: TGCGCCAGCAGCCAAGATCCAAGGAGTTCACCCCTCCACTTT
CDR3 protein: CASSQDPRSSPLHF

J gene: TRBJ2-5
V gene: TRBV4-1
D gene: NA
clone size: NA
CDR3 DNA: TGCGCCAGCAGCCTTATAATGGGGACTCAAGAGACCCAGTACTTC
CDR3 protein: CASSLIMGTQETQYF

J gene: TRBJ2-7
V gene: TRBV6-2/TRBV6-3
D gene: NA
clone size: NA
CDR3 DNA: TGTGCCAGCAGCGGGGAAGGGGGACCCTACGAGCAGTACTTC
CDR3 protein: CASSGEGGPYEQYF

J gene: TRBJ2-7
V gene: TRBV4-2
D gene: TRBD2
clone size: NA
CDR3 DNA: TGTGCCAGCAGCCAATCCGCGGGGGAGTTCTCCTACGAGCAGTACTTC
CDR3 protein: CASSQSAGEFSYEQYF

J gene: TRBJ1-2
V gene: TRBV28
D gene: TRBD1
clone size: NA
CDR3 DNA: TGTGCCAGCAGACCTATTCCGGGACAGGATGGCTACACCTTC
CDR3 protein: CASRPIPGQDGYTF

J gene: TRBJ1-2
V gene: TRBV7-8
D gene: TRBD1
clone size: NA
CDR3 DNA: TGTGCCAGCAGCCCAGGGACAGATGGCTACACCTTC
CDR3 protein: CASSPGTDGYTF

J gene: TRBJ1-2
V gene: TRBV5-1
D gene: NA
clone size: NA
CDR3 DNA: TGCGCCAGCAAGGAGACCAGGGAGAACTATGGCTACACCTTC
CDR3 protein: CASKETRENYGYTF

J gene: TRBJ1-3
V gene: TRBV2
D gene: NA
clone size: NA
CDR3 DNA: TGTGCCAGCAGGGGGATACAAGGGACCCCCTCTGGAAACACCATATATTTT
CDR3 protein: CASRGIQGTPSGNTIYF

J gene: TRBJ2-3
V gene: TRBV2
D gene: TRBD1
clone size: NA
CDR3 DNA: TGTGCCAGCAGTCGTGGGACAGGGGTTCAACAAGATACGCAGTATTTT
CDR3 protein: CASSRGTGVQQDTQYF

J gene: TRBJ2-3
V gene: TRBV6-4
D gene: TRBD2
clone size: NA
CDR3 DNA: TGTGCCAGCAGTCTAGCGGGAGGCACAGATACGCAGTATTTT
CDR3 protein: CASSLAGGTDTQYF

J gene: TRBJ1-2
V gene: TRBV30
D gene: NA
clone size: NA
CDR3 DNA: TGTGCCTGGACAGGGGCCCCGAACTATGGCTACACCTTC
CDR3 protein: CAWTGAPNYGYTF

J gene: TRBJ2-7
V gene: TRBV3-1/TRBV3-2
D gene: TRBD2
clone size: NA
CDR3 DNA: TGTGCCAGCAGCCAAAACTGGGTGGGCCTAGCGGTCTCCTACGAGCAGTACTTC
CDR3 protein: CASSQNWVGLAVSYEQYF

J gene: TRBJ1-1
V gene: TRBV25-1
D gene: NA
clone size: NA
CDR3 DNA: TGTGCCAGCAGTCGGGGGGGGAGCACTGAAGCTTTCTTT
CDR3 protein: CASSRGGSTEAFF

J gene: TRBJ2-2
V gene: TRBV7-3
D gene: TRBD2
clone size: NA
CDR3 DNA: TGTGCCAGCCAGCGGGAGCGCAACACCGGGGAGCTGTTTTTT
CDR3 protein: CASQRERNTGELFF

J gene: TRBJ2-7
V gene: TRBV7-9
D gene: NA
clone size: NA
CDR3 DNA: TGTGCCAGCAGCCCGACAGCATACTACGAGCAGTACTTC
CDR3 protein: CASSPTAYYEQYF

J gene: TRBJ2-7
V gene: TRBV12-3/TRBV12-4
D gene: TRBD1
clone size: few
CDR3 DNA: TGTGCCAGCAGTTTATCGTCAGGGGGCGAGCAGTACTTC
CDR3 protein: CASSLSSGGEQYF

J gene: TRBJ1-6
V gene: TRBV19
D gene: NA
clone size: NA
CDR3 DNA: TGTGCCAGTAGTATCGGACAGTTCAATTCACCCCTCCACTTT
CDR3 protein: CASSIGQFNSPLHF

J gene: TRBJ1-1
V gene: TRBV28
D gene: NA
clone size: NA
CDR3 DNA: TGTGCCAGCAGTTTCGGGACCAAGAACACTGAAGCTTTCTTT
CDR3 protein: CASSFGTKNTEAFF

J gene: TRBJ2-3
V gene: TRBV28
D gene: NA
clone size: once
CDR3 DNA: TGTGCCAGCAGTTTATTCGACTCCCGGGCGGCAGATACGCAGTATTTT
CDR3 protein: CASSLFDSRAADTQYF

J gene: TRBJ2-7
V gene: TRBV7-9
D gene: NA
clone size: NA
CDR3 DNA: TGTGCCAGCAGCTTAGTCACCGGGACAAAGTCCTACGAGCAGTACTTC
CDR3 protein: CASSLVTGTKSYEQYF

J gene: TRBJ2-1
V gene: TRBV28
D gene: NA
clone size: NA
CDR3 DNA: TGTGCCAGCAGTTCGAATGAGGCACTCTACAATGAGCAGTTCTTC
CDR3 protein: CASSSNEALYNEQFF

J gene: TRBJ2-1
V gene: TRBV4-1
D gene: NA
clone size: NA
CDR3 DNA: TGCGCCAGCAGCCAAGATCAAAAAGTCGGTGAGCAGTTCTTC
CDR3 protein: CASSQDQKVGEQFF

J gene: TRBJ2-3
V gene: TRBV19
D gene: NA
clone size: NA
CDR3 DNA: TGTGCCAGTAGTATGGTTGGAGATACGCAGTATTTT
CDR3 protein: CASSMVGDTQYF

J gene: TRBJ2-1
V gene: TRBV7-3
D gene: TRBD2
clone size: NA
CDR3 DNA: TGTGCCAGCAGCCTTAGCGGGAGGGCCGATGAGCAGTTCTTC
CDR3 protein: CASSLSGRADEQFF

J gene: TRBJ2-2
V gene: TRBV24-1
D gene: NA
clone size: NA
CDR3 DNA: TGTGCCACCAGTGATTTCGGGGAGCTGTTTTTT
CDR3 protein: CATSDFGELFF

J gene: TRBJ1-5
V gene: TRBV4-1
D gene: NA
clone size: NA
CDR3 DNA: TGCGCCAGCAGCCAAGATGGGGGGACACTTCAGCCCCAGCATTTT
CDR3 protein: CASSQDGGTLQPQHF

J gene: TRBJ1-1
V gene: TRBV5-1
D gene: NA
clone size: once
CDR3 DNA: TGCGCCAGCAGCCTTGGACAGCGGAACACTGAAGCTTTCTTT
CDR3 protein: CASSLGQRNTEAFF

J gene: TRBJ2-7
V gene: TRBV19
D gene: TRBD1
clone size: NA
CDR3 DNA: TGTGCCAGTAGGCTGACAGGGCTTTCCTACGAGCAGTACTTC
CDR3 protein: CASRLTGLSYEQYF

J gene: TRBJ2-7
V gene: TRBV7-9
D gene: NA
clone size: few
CDR3 DNA: TGTGCCAGCAGCTTTATGCGGGATCCCTACGAGCAGTACTTC
CDR3 protein: CASSFMRDPYEQYF

J gene: TRBJ2-3
V gene: TRBV6-2/TRBV6-3
D gene: TRBD1
clone size: NA
CDR3 DNA: TGTGCCAGCAGTTCTGACGACAGGGGGACCACAGATACGCAGTATTTT
CDR3 protein: CASSSDDRGTTDTQYF

J gene: TRBJ1-6
V gene: TRBV28
D gene: NA
clone size: NA
CDR3 DNA: TGTGCCAGCAGTTTATGCCTAGGGAGCTCCTATAATTCACCCCTCCACTTT
CDR3 protein: CASSLCLGSSYNSPLHF

J gene: TRBJ2-6
V gene: TRBV10-3
D gene: NA
clone size: NA
CDR3 DNA: TGTGCCATCAGTGAGTCCGCGGGCTCTGGGGCCAACGTCCTGACTTTC
CDR3 protein: CAISESAGSGANVLTF

J gene: TRBJ1-1
V gene: TRBV19
D gene: NA
clone size: NA
CDR3 DNA: TGTGCCAGTAGTATAGGCCGGGGTCGGGTGAACACTGAAGCTTTCTTT
CDR3 protein: CASSIGRGRVNTEAFF

J gene: TRBJ2-1
V gene: TRBV5-1
D gene: TRBD2
clone size: NA
CDR3 DNA: TGCGCCAGCAGCTTGGTGTCTAGCGGGACCGGAACCAATGAGCAGTTCTTC
CDR3 protein: CASSLVSSGTGTNEQFF

J gene: TRBJ2-5
V gene: TRBV29-1
D gene: NA
clone size: NA
CDR3 DNA: TGCAGCGCCCTAAGGACAAAAGAGACCCAGTACTTC
CDR3 protein: CSALRTKETQYF

J gene: TRBJ1-1
V gene: TRBV12-3/TRBV12-4
D gene: NA
clone size: NA
CDR3 DNA: TGTGCCAGCAGCCTCCGCCTAAACACTGAAGCTTTCTTT
CDR3 protein: CASSLRLNTEAFF

J gene: TRBJ1-2
V gene: TRBV12-3/TRBV12-4
D gene: NA
clone size: NA
CDR3 DNA: TGTGCCAGCAGTTTAGCACAGGAGGGGGGCTACACCTTC
CDR3 protein: CASSLAQEGGYTF

J gene: TRBJ1-5
V gene: TRBV28
D gene: NA
clone size: NA
CDR3 DNA: TGTGCCAGCAGCACTTGGGTTGGGGCTCAGCCCCAGCATTTT
CDR3 protein: CASSTWVGAQPQHF